These 21 T cell receptor beta chains originate from one sample sequenced in a study of early T cells in non-severe SARS-CoV-2 infection. TCRdb ran MiXCR on the 5' RACE reads and lists one entry per CDR3 protein. Of roughly 51,000 distinct CDR3 sequences detected, roughly 7.8% appear once; the ten largest clones hold approximately 10%. The source material was whole blood, sampled at baseline. These TCRs come from an adult who was a healthcare worker with PCR-confirmed SARS-CoV-2 infection or an uninfected control (not recorded which).

This sequence joins TRBV4-3 and TRBJ2-3; the D is unclear. The CDR3 spans 17 residues. Germline lookup yields CDR1 LGHNA and CDR2 YSLEER. V lost 0 bases and J lost 2, with 15 bases in between. CDR3 sequence: CASSQDSRASSTDTQYF. CDR3 in DNA: TGCGCCAGCAGCCAAGACTCAAGGGCTAGTTCCACAGATACGCAGTATTTT.

The chain combines TRBV11-2 with TRBJ2-1; D might be TRBD1 (6 bases). Germline V gene data show CDR1 as SGHAT and CDR2 as FQNNGV. The V and J ends lost 0 bases and 1 base respectively, with 7 bases between them. The CDR3 contains 15 residues. CDR3 sequence: CASSLDQGSYNEQFF. The DNA of the CDR3 is TGTGCCAGCAGCTTAGACCAGGGGTCCTACAATGAGCAGTTCTTC.

This clonotype was found many times. The chain links TRBV7-2 to TRBJ1-4, with 7 bases identical to TRBD1. The trim removed 2 bases at V and 12 bases at J, leaving 6 bases unmatched. The CDR3 spans 13 residues. Germline V gene sequence: CDR1 SGHTA, CDR2 FQGNSA. CDR3 DNA sequence: TGTGCCAGCAGCTTACCCTCCGGGACAGAACTGTTTTTT. Protein product: CASSLPSGTELFF. The entire variable domain, with the rest obtained from reference TRBV7-2 and TRBJ1-4, is as follows: GAGVSQSPSNKVTEKGKDVELRCDPISGHTALYWYRQSLGQGLEFLIYFQGNSAPDKSGLPSDRFSAERTGGSVSTLTIQRTQQEDSAVYLCASSLPSGTELFFGSGTQLSVL.

The chain combines TRBV6-1 with TRBJ2-3; TRBD2 aligns across 9 bases. CDR3 length: 16 amino acids. Germline assignment: CDR1 MNHNS and CDR2 SASEGT. Losses at the gene ends were 1 base for V and 5 bases for J; bases not matched to a gene: 7. As DNA, the CDR3 is TGTGCCAGCAGTGAAGTCGAAGCGGGAGGATTAGATACGCAGTATTTT. Translation gives CASSEVEAGGLDTQYF.

The chain joins TRBV18 to TRBJ1-5, with 8 bases identical to TRBD1. The germline V gene has CDR1 KGHSH and CDR2 LQKENI. Trimming at V came to 6 bases and at J to 9 bases, leaving 7 bases not matched to a gene. The CDR3 is made up of 13 amino acids. The CDR3 region is CASSEGQEMPQHF. CDR3 coding DNA: TGTGCCAGCTCTGAGGGACAGGAGATGCCCCAGCATTTT.

This clonotype has more than one count but fewer than ten. The J gene is TRBJ1-6, the V gene TRBV7-9; D unclear. The V gene's germline CDR1 is SEHNR and CDR2 FQNEAQ (reference sequence). The germline V and J ends were trimmed by 5 bases and 6 bases, with 8 bases remaining between them. The CDR3 loop spans 13 amino acids. This CDR3 reads CASSPGPNSPLHF. In DNA form, the CDR3 reads TGTGCCAGCAGCCCCGGTCCTAATTCACCCCTCCACTTT.

Many counts were recorded for this clonotype. The V call is TRBV20-1, the J call TRBJ2-1; D call uncertain. CDR1 and CDR2 from the germline V gene are DFQATT and SNEGSKA (reference sequence). V lost 0 bases and J 1 base, leaving 16 bases between the germline ends. The CDR3 is 17 residues long. CDR3 sequence: CSARDAGRSSSYNEQFF. CDR3 sequence (DNA): TGCAGTGCTAGAGATGCCGGCCGCTCTTCTTCCTACAATGAGCAGTTCTTC.

This clonotype appeared a few times. This chain connects TRBV11-2 to TRBJ2-5, with TRBD2 as a possible D gene (5 bases). Per germline, CDR1 SGHAT and CDR2 FQNNGV. V was shortened by 4 bases and J by 2 bases, with 8 bases between the two germline ends. CDR3 size: 13 residues. CDR3 DNA: TGTGCCAGCAGCTCGGAGGTTCAAGAGACCCAGTACTTC. This translates into CASSSEVQETQYF.

The chain combines TRBV6-5 with TRBJ2-2; D is undetermined. The V gene lost 8 bases and the J gene lost 8 bases, with 12 bases spanning the gap. Germline V CDR1 and CDR2: MNHEY, SVGAGI. The CDR3 is 12 amino acids. CDR3 protein: CASHRMSGELFF. The CDR3 bases are TGTGCCAGCCATAGAATGTCAGGGGAGCTGTTTTTT.

This clonotype occurred a few times. The chain has TRBV19 and TRBJ2-3; the D gene could be TRBD1 or TRBD2 (5 bases each). V was cut by 4 bases and J by 3 bases, with 14 bases left in between. The CDR3 runs 15 residues. The germline CDR1 and CDR2 sequences are LNHDA and SQIVND (reference sequence). The CDR3 nucleotides read TGTGCCAGTAGTAAGGCTCGCTGGGGGACAGATACGCAGTATTTT. Protein sequence: CASSKARWGTDTQYF.

This clonotype was seen only a few times. V usage is TRBV18 and J usage is TRBJ1-2; TRBD1 aligns across 7 bases. Per the germline V gene, CDR1 is KGHSH and CDR2 is LQKENI. V dropped 6 bases and J dropped 2; count of bases not matched to a gene: 9. The CDR3 spans 15 residues. CDR3 bases: TGTGCCAGCTCTCTCCGACAGGGTTCCAACTATGGCTACACCTTC. As protein: CASSLRQGSNYGYTF.

This sequence joins TRBV5-1 and TRBJ2-3; TRBD1 agrees at 10 bases. Germline lookup yields CDR1 SGHRS and CDR2 YFSETQ. The CDR3 is made up of 16 amino acids. Trimming removed 4 bases from V and 0 bases from J; junction bases left unmatched: 5. This CDR3 reads CASSTGQGGSTDTQYF. Written as DNA, the CDR3 is TGCGCCAGCAGCACTGGACAGGGGGGAAGCACAGATACGCAGTATTTT.

This clonotype appeared many times. This sequence joins TRBV7-3 and TRBJ2-6; D gene unclear. V dropped 8 bases and J dropped 2 bases, with 7 bases sitting between them. The CDR3 spans 13 residues. Per germline, CDR1 SGHTA and CDR2 FQGTGA. In DNA, the CDR3 is TGTGCCAGCGGTGTCCCTGGGGCCAACGTCCTGACTTTC. It translates to CASGVPGANVLTF.

This clonotype has a count of ten or more. The chain carries TRBV5-1 and TRBJ2-1; D gene unclear. This CDR3 spans 16 amino acids. Trimming took off 6 bases at V and 0 bases at J, with 16 bases between the two ends. Germline CDR1 is SGHRS and CDR2 is YFSETQ. The CDR3 sequence is CASKLRSASSYNEQFF. In DNA, the CDR3 is TGCGCCAGCAAGCTTCGGTCGGCTAGCTCCTACAATGAGCAGTTCTTC.

The chain links TRBV18 to TRBJ2-5; D remains ambiguous. V gave up 3 bases and J gave up 3 bases, with 8 bases separating them. The CDR3 has 13 residues. Looked up from germline, CDR1 is KGHSH and CDR2 is LQKENI. The CDR3 DNA is TGTGCCAGCTCACCGTTCCGGGAAGAGACCCAGTACTTC. Its protein product is CASSPFREETQYF. The full variable domain, completed using reference TRBV18 and TRBJ2-5, is NAGVMQNPRHLVRRRGQEARLRCSPMKGHSHVYWYRQLPEEGLKFMVYLQKENIIDESGMPKERFSAEFPKEGPSILRIQQVVRGDSAAYFCASSPFREETQYFGPGTRLLVL.

This clonotype is medium-sized by share. This chain links TRBV7-9 with TRBJ2-1; the match to TRBD2 covers 8 bases. V lost 7 bases, J lost 10 bases, and 24 bases stayed unmatched. The CDR3 consists of 18 residues. CDR1 and CDR2 from the germline V gene are SEHNR and FQNEAQ (reference sequence). The CDR3 bases are TGTGCCAGCACCAAAAAGAGGGACAATGGCGGGGGGCGCTCCGAGCAGTTCTTC. Amino acids: CASTKKRDNGGGRSEQFF.

In this sample, this clonotype turned up a few times. The V gene is TRBV20-1, the J gene TRBJ2-1, with no clear D. Deletions cut 4 bases from V and 9 bases from J, with 19 bases between. Germline CDR1 and CDR2: DFQATT and SNEGSKA (reference sequence). CDR3 length equals 14 residues. CDR3 region: CSAKRPYPLIEQFF. DNA of the CDR3: TGCAGTGCTAAAAGGCCCTACCCCCTTATTGAGCAGTTCTTC.

The genes are TRBV18 and TRBJ2-3, with 13 bases identical to TRBD2. This CDR3 is built from 18 residues. The germline V gene has CDR1 KGHSH and CDR2 LQKENI. The J segment lost 1 base and the V segment lost 5 bases, leaving 9 bases of the junction unmatched. CDR3 nucleotide sequence: TGTGCCAGCTCAGTGGGACTAGCGGGGACATCGCGCACAGATACGCAGTATTTT. Protein product: CASSVGLAGTSRTDTQYF.

The J gene is TRBJ2-5, the V gene TRBV3-1, with D maybe TRBD1 (6 bases). Trimming pared 3 bases from V and 1 base from J, leaving 15 bases between. This CDR3 spans 16 amino acids. Germline V gene data show CDR1 as LGHDT and CDR2 as YNNKEL (reference sequence). This CDR3 is CASSQGARTAQETQYF. Here the CDR3 DNA reads TGTGCCAGCAGCCAGGGGGCGAGGACAGCCCAAGAGACCCAGTACTTC.

This clonotype has ten or more counts. The V call is TRBV3-2, the J call TRBJ2-5; the table's TRBD2 call for D was not verified on the DNA. TRBV3-2 is designated a pseudogene. The CDR3 totals 15 residues. CDR3 loop: CASSQEGREPKTQYF. The CDR3 region has the DNA TGTGCCAGCAGCCAAGAGGGGCGGGAGCCGAAGACCCAGTACTTC.

For this clonotype: A read error may be the cause here, since a much bigger clone is one base away. This rearrangement joins TRBV28 to TRBJ2-7; tentatively, D is TRBD2 (6 bases). CDR3 length: 14 amino acids. CDR1 is MDHEN and CDR2 is SYDVKM in the germline V gene. The V gene lost 10 bases and the J gene lost 2 bases, with 18 bases spanning the gap. For the CDR3, the DNA is TGTGCCACCCGGCGGACGGGAGAGGCCTACGAGCAGTACTTC. Translation: CATRRTGEAYEQYF.